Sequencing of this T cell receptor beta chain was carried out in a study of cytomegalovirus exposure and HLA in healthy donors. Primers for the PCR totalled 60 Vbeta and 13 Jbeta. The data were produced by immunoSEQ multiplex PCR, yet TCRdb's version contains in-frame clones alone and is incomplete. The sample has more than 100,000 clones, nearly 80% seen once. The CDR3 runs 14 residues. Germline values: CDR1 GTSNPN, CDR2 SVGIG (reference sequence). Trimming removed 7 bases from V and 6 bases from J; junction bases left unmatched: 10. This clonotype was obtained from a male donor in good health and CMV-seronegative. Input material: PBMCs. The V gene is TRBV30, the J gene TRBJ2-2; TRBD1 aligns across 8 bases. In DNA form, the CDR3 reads TGTGCCTCCCAACCTCAGGGGGCGCCCGGGGAGCTGTTTTTT. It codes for CASQPQGAPGELFF.